Listed below are T cell receptor beta chains from one sample, sequenced in a study of cytomegalovirus exposure and HLA in healthy donors. Data came from immunoSEQ multiplex PCR; TCRdb stores just in-frame clones and leaves some out. This sample yields 200,000 to 250,000 clones, of which 70% to 90% are seen a single time; 1% to 1.5% belongs to the top ten. Specimen: PBMCs. The receptors originated from a human donor in good health. Both conserved end residues are part of each CDR3. Fields, in order: V gene, J gene, clone size, D gene, CDR3 DNA, CDR3 protein. A D gene is named only where the DNA matches it firmly. A row's size may be missing; if present it is once, few, many or a size class.

TRBV28	TRBJ2-5	.	TRBD2	TGTGCCAGCAGTAGGCCTGAGAGCGGGACGGAGACCCAGTACTTC	CASSRPESGTETQYF
TRBV6-5	TRBJ1-4	few	.	TGTGCCAGCAGTTACCGTCGAAGTGGGGGGGAAAAACTGTTTTTT	CASSYRRSGGEKLFF
TRBV19	TRBJ2-1	.	.	TGTGCCAGTAGTATAGATCCAAGCGGTTCCTACAATGAGCAGTTCTTC	CASSIDPSGSYNEQFF
TRBV5-4	TRBJ1-1	few	.	TGTGCCAGCAGCTTGGACAGGGTTAATGAAGCTTTCTTT	CASSLDRVNEAFF
TRBV6-6	TRBJ1-2	.	.	TGTGCCAGCAGTTTTCTATTAGAGGGTTGGGATGGAAGCTACACCTTC	CASSFLLEGWDGSYTF
TRBV5-6	TRBJ1-4	.	.	TGTGCCAGCAGCCTGTCCGGAGTGAGGGAAGAAAAACTGTTTTTT	CASSLSGVREEKLFF
TRBV10-3	TRBJ1-1	.	TRBD1	TGTGCCATCAGTGGGAGGACAGGGTGGAGATTT	CAISGRTGWRF
TRBV25-1	TRBJ2-5	.	TRBD1	TGTGCCAGCAGTGACGGGACAGGGGTAGAGACCCAGTACTTC	CASSDGTGVETQYF
TRBV11-2	TRBJ2-7	.	TRBD2	TGTGCCAGCAGCTTACTAGCGGGAGCCGAGCAGTACTTC	CASSLLAGAEQYF
TRBV5-5	TRBJ1-5	once	TRBD1	TGTGCCAGCAGCTCCGACAGGGCCCATCAGCCCCAGCATTTT	CASSSDRAHQPQHF
TRBV19	TRBJ1-5	.	TRBD1	TGTGCCAGTAGTGAGACAGGGGCCCTGGAGCCCCAGCATTTT	CASSETGALEPQHF
TRBV7-8	TRBJ2-1	.	TRBD2	TGTGCCAGCAGCTTAACTAGCGGGAAGGCGGATTGGCATGAGCAGTTCTTC	CASSLTSGKADWHEQFF
TRBV6-5	TRBJ1-6	once	TRBD1	TGTGCCAGCAGTCTACAGGGGGGTCGGAATTCACCCCTCCACTTT	CASSLQGGRNSPLHF
TRBV7-2	TRBJ1-2	.	.	TGTGCCAGCAGCTTAGATTCTCCTAACTATGGCTACACCTTC	CASSLDSPNYGYTF
TRBV28	TRBJ1-1	.	.	TGTGCCAGCAGGGTGGGGTGGGGGCGAAACACTGAAGCTTTCTTT	CASRVGWGRNTEAFF
TRBV7-3	TRBJ2-7	.	TRBD1	TGTGCCAGCAGCCCAGGGGGGACAGGGGCGATCCACGAGCAGTACTTC	CASSPGGTGAIHEQYF
TRBV5-8	TRBJ2-5	.	TRBD2	TGTGCCAGCAGCTCGGGTCGGGCCAGCGGGAGGGCCTCCGAGACCCAGTACTTC	CASSSGRASGRASETQYF
TRBV21-1	TRBJ2-2	.	.	TGTGCCAGCAGCACCCGGGACAGGGAAAACACCGGGGAGCTGTTTTTT	CASSTRDRENTGELFF
TRBV12-5	TRBJ2-1	.	TRBD2	TGTGCTAGTGGTTTCCTGGATAGCGGGAGGGGAGTTGAGCAGTTCTTC	CASGFLDSGRGVEQFF
TRBV11-2	TRBJ2-7	.	TRBD2	TGTGCCAGCAGCTTAGTCCTAGCGGGGGACGGCTCCTACGAGCAGTACTTC	CASSLVLAGDGSYEQYF
TRBV29-1	TRBJ2-1	once	.	TGCAGCGTCGCCGGACGGGGTGATATTGTCGGTGAGCAGTTCTTC	CSVAGRGDIVGEQFF
TRBV6-6	TRBJ2-1	.	TRBD2	TGTGCCAGCAGGGGAGCGGGAGGGTTTTTGAATGAGCAGTTCTTC	CASRGAGGFLNEQFF
TRBV2	TRBJ2-1	.	TRBD2	TGTGCCAGCAGTGGACCGGGACTACTGTACAATGAGCAGTTCTTC	CASSGPGLLYNEQFF
TRBV20-1	TRBJ1-2	.	.	TGCAGTGCTTACCTCCGGGACTACACCTTC	CSAYLRDYTF
TRBV5-1	TRBJ2-5	.	TRBD1	TGCGCCAGCAGCCCGGCGGGACAGGGGGCCCGGCGGAAAGAAGAGACCCAGTACTTC	CASSPAGQGARRKEETQYF
TRBV7-9	TRBJ1-2	few	.	TGTGCCAGCAGCCCCCTGGGGGCGGGCGGCTACACCTTC	CASSPLGAGGYTF
TRBV21-1	TRBJ2-2	.	.	TGTGCCAGCTCCCCTGCCGGGGAGCTGTTTTTT	CASSPAGELFF
TRBV7-9	TRBJ1-4	.	TRBD1	TGTGCCAGCAGCTTAGGGACAGGGGTTGAAAAACTGTTTTTT	CASSLGTGVEKLFF
TRBV11-3	TRBJ2-3	.	TRBD1	TGTGCCAGCAGCCGGGACAGGGCCCACCCAGATACGCAGTATTTT	CASSRDRAHPDTQYF
TRBV20-1	TRBJ2-7	.	.	TGCAGTGGAGAGTTCTCCTACGAGCAGTACTTC	CSGEFSYEQYF
TRBV10-3	TRBJ2-5	.	TRBD1	TGTGCCATCAGTGAGTCCGGGACAGGGTCACGAGAGACCCAGTACTTC	CAISESGTGSRETQYF
TRBV6-1	TRBJ2-3	.	TRBD1	TGTGCCAGCAGTGAAGCGCGAGGGGGCAGAACAGATACGCAGTATTTT	CASSEARGGRTDTQYF
TRBV18	TRBJ2-7	.	.	TGTGCCAGCTCACCACAGAGGGCTTACGAGCAGTACTTC	CASSPQRAYEQYF
TRBV18	TRBJ2-5	.	.	TGTGCCAGCTCGGATTCGGGTCTATCGGGAGAGACCCAGTACTTC	CASSDSGLSGETQYF
TRBV9	TRBJ2-2	.	.	TGTGCCAGCAGCGCCCCGGGACACTTTAACACCGGGGAGCTGTTTTTT	CASSAPGHFNTGELFF
TRBV19	TRBJ2-1	.	.	TGTGCCAGTAGTACGGCTCGGACTTTCTACAATGAGCAGTTCTTC	CASSTARTFYNEQFF
TRBV4-1	TRBJ1-1	few	TRBD1	TGCGCCAGCAGCCAAGCGATCTACGACAGGGCTGAAGCTTTCTTT	CASSQAIYDRAEAFF
TRBV5-4	TRBJ2-1	.	TRBD2	TGTGCCAGCAGCTTGGAGGTTTCTAAACTAGCGGACAATGAGCAGTTCTTC	CASSLEVSKLADNEQFF
TRBV27	TRBJ1-5	.	.	TGTGCCAGCAGGGCTGACAGACTTAGCAATCAGCCCCAGCATTTT	CASRADRLSNQPQHF
TRBV6-1	TRBJ2-7	.	TRBD2	TGTGCCAGCACTGCTAGCGGGAGGGAGTACTTC	CASTASGREYF
TRBV29-1	TRBJ1-1	.	.	TGCAGCGTTGGCGTTCGAGGGGAGGTTACTGAAGCTTTCTTT	CSVGVRGEVTEAFF
TRBV11-3	TRBJ2-1	.	TRBD2	TGTGCCAGCAGCTTAGAGGGGGGGAGTAGCGGGAGTCACAATGAGCAGTTCTTC	CASSLEGGSSGSHNEQFF
TRBV6-5	TRBJ2-2	.	.	TGTGCCAGCAGTTTCCCCTCCTCCCCCGGGGAGCTGTTTTTT	CASSFPSSPGELFF
TRBV10-3	TRBJ2-3	.	.	TGTGCCATCAGTGGGGGACACACGCAGTATTTT	CAISGGHTQYF
TRBV28	TRBJ2-7	.	TRBD1	TGTGCCAGCACCAGACAGGGCTCCTACGAGCAGTACTTC	CASTRQGSYEQYF
TRBV18	TRBJ2-1	few	TRBD2	TGTGCCAGCTCTATCCTCACTAGCGGGTACAATGAGCAGTTCTTC	CASSILTSGYNEQFF
TRBV7-2	TRBJ2-1	.	TRBD2	TGTGCCAGCAGCCGGACTAGTTATGAGCAGTTCTTC	CASSRTSYEQFF
TRBV29-1	TRBJ1-1	.	.	TGCAGTGGTGCTCCAGGTAGGGGGAACACTGAAGCTTTCTTT	CSGAPGRGNTEAFF
TRBV19	TRBJ1-5	.	.	TGTGCCAGTAGAAGGAGGCATCCTAATCAGCCCCAGCATTTT	CASRRRHPNQPQHF
TRBV2	TRBJ2-5	.	TRBD1	TGTGCCAGCAGGCCGGGACAGGGGGCTTTAGAGACCCAGTACTTC	CASRPGQGALETQYF
TRBV5-1	TRBJ2-1	.	TRBD1	TGCGCCAGCAGCTTGGCGCCGCCCCTTGGGACAGGGAAATACAATGAGCAGTTCTTC	CASSLAPPLGTGKYNEQFF
TRBV11-2	TRBJ1-3	.	.	TGTGCCAGCAGCCGCGACAGGACGGCCTCTGGAAACACCATATATTTT	CASSRDRTASGNTIYF
TRBV19	TRBJ2-1	.	.	TGTGCCAGCACTTCTAGTTACTACAATGAGCAGTTCTTC	CASTSSYYNEQFF
TRBV7-9	TRBJ2-7	.	.	TGTGCCAGCGGTGTAGGGGTATACGAGCAGTACTTC	CASGVGVYEQYF
TRBV5-1	TRBJ1-1	.	TRBD1	TGCGCCAGCAGCGCACACAGGGGTAGCAACACTGAAGCTTTCTTT	CASSAHRGSNTEAFF